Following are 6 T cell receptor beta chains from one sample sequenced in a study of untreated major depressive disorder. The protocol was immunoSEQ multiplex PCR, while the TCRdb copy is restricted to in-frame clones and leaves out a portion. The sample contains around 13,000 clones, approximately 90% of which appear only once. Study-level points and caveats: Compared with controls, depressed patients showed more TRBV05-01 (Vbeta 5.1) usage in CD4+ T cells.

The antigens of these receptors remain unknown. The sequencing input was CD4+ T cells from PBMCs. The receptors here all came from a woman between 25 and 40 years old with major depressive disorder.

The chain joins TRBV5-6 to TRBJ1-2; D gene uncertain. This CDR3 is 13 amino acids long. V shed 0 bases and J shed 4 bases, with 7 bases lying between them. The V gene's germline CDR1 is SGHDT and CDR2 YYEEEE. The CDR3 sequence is CASSLVPRYGYTF. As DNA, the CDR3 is TGTGCCAGCAGCTTGGTTCCCCGCTATGGCTACACCTTC.

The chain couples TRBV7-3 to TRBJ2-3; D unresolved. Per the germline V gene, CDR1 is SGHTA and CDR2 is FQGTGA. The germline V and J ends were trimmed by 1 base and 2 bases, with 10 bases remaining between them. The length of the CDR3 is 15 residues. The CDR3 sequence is CASSLNRGPTDTQYF. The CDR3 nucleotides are TGTGCCAGCAGCTTAAATCGAGGACCCACAGATACGCAGTATTTT.

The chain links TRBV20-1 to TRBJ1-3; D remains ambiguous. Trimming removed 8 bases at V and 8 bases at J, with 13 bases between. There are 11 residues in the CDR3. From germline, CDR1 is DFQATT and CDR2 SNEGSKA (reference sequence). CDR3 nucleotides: TGCAGTCCCCAGCGGGTCGACACCATATATTTT. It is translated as CSPQRVDTIYF.

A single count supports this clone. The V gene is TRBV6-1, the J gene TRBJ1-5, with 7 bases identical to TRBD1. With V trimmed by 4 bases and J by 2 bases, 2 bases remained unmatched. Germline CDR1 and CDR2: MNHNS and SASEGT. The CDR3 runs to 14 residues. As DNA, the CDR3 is TGTGCCAGCAGTGGACAGGGTGGCAATCAGCCCCAGCATTTT. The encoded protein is CASSGQGGNQPQHF.

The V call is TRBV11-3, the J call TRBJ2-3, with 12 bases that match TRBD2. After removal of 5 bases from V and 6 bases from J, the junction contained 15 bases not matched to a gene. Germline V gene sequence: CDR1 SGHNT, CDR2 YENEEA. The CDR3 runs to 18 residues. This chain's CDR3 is CASSGRTRTSGNLDTQYF. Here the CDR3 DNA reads TGTGCCAGCAGCGGACGGACACGGACTAGCGGGAATTTGGATACGCAGTATTTT.

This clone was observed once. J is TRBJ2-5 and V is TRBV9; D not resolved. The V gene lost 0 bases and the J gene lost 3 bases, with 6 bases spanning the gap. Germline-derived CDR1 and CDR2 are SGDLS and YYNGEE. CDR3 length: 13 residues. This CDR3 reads CASSVEAEETQYF. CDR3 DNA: TGTGCCAGCAGCGTAGAGGCGGAAGAGACCCAGTACTTC.